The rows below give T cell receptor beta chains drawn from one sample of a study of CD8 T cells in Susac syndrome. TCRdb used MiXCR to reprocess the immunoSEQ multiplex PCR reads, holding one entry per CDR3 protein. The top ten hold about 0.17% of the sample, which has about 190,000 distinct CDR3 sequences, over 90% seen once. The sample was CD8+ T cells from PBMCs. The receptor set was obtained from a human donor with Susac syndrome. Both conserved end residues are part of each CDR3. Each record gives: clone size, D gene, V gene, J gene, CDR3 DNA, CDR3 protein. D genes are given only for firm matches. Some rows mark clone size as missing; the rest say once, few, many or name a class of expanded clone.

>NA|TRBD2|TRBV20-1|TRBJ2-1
TGCAGTGCTAGAGAACTAGCGGGGCGATCCAATGAGCAGTTCTTC
CSARELAGRSNEQFF
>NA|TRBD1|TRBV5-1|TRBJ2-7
TGCGCCAGCAGCCCCCTGGGACAGGGGACCTACGAGCAGTACTTC
CASSPLGQGTYEQYF
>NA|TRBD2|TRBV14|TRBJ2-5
TGTGCCAGCAGCCAAGGCGGAACCCGCGGGAGGGCCCAAGAGACCCAGTACTTC
CASSQGGTRGRAQETQYF
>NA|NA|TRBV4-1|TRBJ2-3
TGCGCCAGCAGCCAAGCGCGTCTCATTTCTAGCACAGATACGCAGTATTTT
CASSQARLISSTDTQYF
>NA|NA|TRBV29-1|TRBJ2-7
TGCAGCGTTGAAGCTGCAGGGGGGGAGCAGTACTTC
CSVEAAGGEQYF
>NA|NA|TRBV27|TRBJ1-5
TGTGCCAGCAGTTTAATGGGCGGAATCAGCAATCAGCCCCAGCATTTT
CASSLMGGISNQPQHF
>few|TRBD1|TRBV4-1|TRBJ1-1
TGCGCCAGCAGCCAATGGACAGGGGGGAGCACTGAAGCTTTCTTT
CASSQWTGGSTEAFF
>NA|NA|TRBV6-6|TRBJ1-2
TGTGCCAGCAGTCCGGGGGGTTATACGGGAGGCTACACCTTC
CASSPGGYTGGYTF
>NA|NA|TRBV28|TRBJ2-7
TGTGCCAGCAGTCCCTCAGACAGCTCCTACGAGCAGTACTTC
CASSPSDSSYEQYF
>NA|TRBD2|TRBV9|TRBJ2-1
TGTGCCAGCAGCGTAGACGGGGGGAATGAGCAGTTCTTC
CASSVDGGNEQFF
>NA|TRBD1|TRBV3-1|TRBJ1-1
TGTGCCAGCAGCCACCAGACAGGGGGCCCACGAAACCACACTGAAGCTTTCTTT
CASSHQTGGPRNHTEAFF
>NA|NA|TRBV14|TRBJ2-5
TGTGCCAGCAGCCAAGATTTCGGAGGGGAGACCCAGTACTTC
CASSQDFGGETQYF
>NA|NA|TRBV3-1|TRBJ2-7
TGTGCCAGCAGCCAAGAAACCTACGAGCAGTACTTC
CASSQETYEQYF
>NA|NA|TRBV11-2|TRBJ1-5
TGTGCCAGCAGCTTAGTCGTCACTCAGCCCCAGCATTTT
CASSLVVTQPQHF
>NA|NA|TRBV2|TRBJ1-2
TGTGCCAGCAACTTCGGGGAGGGCTATGGCTACACCTTC
CASNFGEGYGYTF
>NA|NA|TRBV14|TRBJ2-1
TGTGCCAGCAGCCAAGAAGGCTGGGGCCCTCGCGGCTACAATGAGCAGTTCTTC
CASSQEGWGPRGYNEQFF
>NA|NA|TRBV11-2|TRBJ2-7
TGTGCCAGCAGCTTAAATGGGGACGAGCAGTACTTC
CASSLNGDEQYF
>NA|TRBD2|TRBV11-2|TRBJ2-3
TGTGCCAGCAGCTTAGACGCCCCTTGGTTGACGGGAGGACGCTCAGATACGCAGTATTTT
CASSLDAPWLTGGRSDTQYF
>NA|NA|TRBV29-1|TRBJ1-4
TGCAGCGTTGAAGATCCCAGGGAAGATGAAAAACTGTTTTTT
CSVEDPREDEKLFF
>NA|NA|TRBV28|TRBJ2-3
TGTGCCAGCAGTGGGTTTGGGGGCACAGATACGCAGTATTTT
CASSGFGGTDTQYF
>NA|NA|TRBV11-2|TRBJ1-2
TGTGCCAGCAGCCGAGAAAACGGGGGGTTTGGTGATGGCTACACCTTC
CASSRENGGFGDGYTF
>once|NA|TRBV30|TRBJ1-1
TGTGCCTGGAGTGAGGGAGGGAACACTGAAGCTTTCTTT
CAWSEGGNTEAFF
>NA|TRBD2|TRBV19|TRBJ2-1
TGTGCCAGTAGTATGACTAGCGTTAATGAGCAGTTCTTC
CASSMTSVNEQFF